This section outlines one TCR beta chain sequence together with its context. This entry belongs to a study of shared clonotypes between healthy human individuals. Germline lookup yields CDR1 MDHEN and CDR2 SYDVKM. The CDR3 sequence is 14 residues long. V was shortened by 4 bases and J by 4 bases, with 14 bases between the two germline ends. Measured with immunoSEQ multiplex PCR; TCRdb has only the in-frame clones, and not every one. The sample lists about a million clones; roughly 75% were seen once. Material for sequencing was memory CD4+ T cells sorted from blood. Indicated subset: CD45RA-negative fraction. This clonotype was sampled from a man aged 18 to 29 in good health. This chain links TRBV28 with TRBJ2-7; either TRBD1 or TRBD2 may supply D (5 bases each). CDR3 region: CASSSFWGSYEQYF. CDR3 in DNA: TGTGCCAGCAGTTCCTTTTGGGGGTCGTACGAGCAGTACTTC.